This entry concerns a single TCR beta chain. Original data processing: Reference gene primer amplification gave estimated nucleated cell counts. Generated by immunoSEQ multiplex PCR, the TCRdb table keeps only in-frame clones and is missing some. V and J calls plus clone size are reproduced from that table; the DNA served to infer D and trimming. Of under 300,000 clones listed, around four fifths were seen once; the top ten hold around 6.4%. The data were taken from a study of blood T cell repertoires in COVID-19. On the study more broadly: Both acute and convalescent COVID-19 samples were obtained from the United States, Italy and Spain. The cDNA or gDNA used as material had been derived from T cells, B-cell-depleted T cells, or PBMCs.

Deletions cut 3 bases from V and 8 bases from J, with 20 bases between. This CDR3 has 16 residues. Germline V gene data show CDR1 as MNHNS and CDR2 as SASEGT. The chain is built from TRBV6-1 and TRBJ2-1; no definite D call. Input material: peripheral blood. This sequence originates from a woman aged 60-70 years with active or convalescent COVID-19. The CDR3 sequence is CASSDNYHSRKDEQFF. The CDR3 region has the DNA TGTGCCAGCAGTGATAACTACCACTCCCGCAAAGATGAGCAGTTCTTC.